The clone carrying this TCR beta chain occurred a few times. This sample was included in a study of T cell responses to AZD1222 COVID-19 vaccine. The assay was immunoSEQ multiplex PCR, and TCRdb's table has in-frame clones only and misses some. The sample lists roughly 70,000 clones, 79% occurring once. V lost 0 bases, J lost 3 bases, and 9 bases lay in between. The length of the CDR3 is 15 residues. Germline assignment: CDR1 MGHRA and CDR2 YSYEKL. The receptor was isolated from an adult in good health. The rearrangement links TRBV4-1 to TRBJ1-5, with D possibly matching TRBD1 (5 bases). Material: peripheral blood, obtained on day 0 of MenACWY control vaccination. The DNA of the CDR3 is TGCGCCAGCAGCCAAGATCCCAGGGTCAATCAGCCCCAGCATTTT. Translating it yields CASSQDPRVNQPQHF.